A single sample gave rise to the 29 T cell receptor beta chains below, sequenced in a study of blood T cell repertoires in COVID-19. Data came from immunoSEQ multiplex PCR; TCRdb stores just in-frame clones and leaves some out. The sample contains 150,000 to 200,000 clones, around 80% of which appear only once. Sequencing was carried out using PBMCs or T cells enriched from blood (not recorded which). The receptors here all came from a man between 70 and 80 years old who had been exposed to COVID-19.

J is TRBJ1-6 and V is TRBV28; D perhaps matches TRBD1 (5 bases). Germline V gives CDR1 MDHEN, CDR2 SYDVKM. Trimming stripped 4 bases from V and 4 bases from J, with 11 bases between. CDR3 length equals 15 residues. The CDR3 DNA reads TGTGCCAGCAGTTGGGGCAGGTCTTATAATTCACCCCTCCACTTT. Translated: CASSWGRSYNSPLHF. Full variable domain (outside the CDR3, taken from reference TRBV28 and TRBJ1-6): DVKVTQSSRYLVKRTGEKVFLECVQDMDHENMFWYRQDPGLGLRLIYFSYDVKMKEKGDIPEGYSVSREKKERFSLILESASTNQTSMYLCASSWGRSYNSPLHFGNGTRLTVT.

The count of this clone is one. The chain couples TRBV5-1 to TRBJ2-1, with a tentative D call TRBD2 (5 bases). Germline V gene sequence: CDR1 SGHRS, CDR2 YFSETQ. This CDR3 is built from 15 residues. Trimming took 0 bases from V and 0 from J, leaving 7 bases between them. The CDR3 sequence is CASSLELGSYNEQFF. CDR3 bases: TGCGCCAGCAGCTTGGAACTAGGCTCCTACAATGAGCAGTTCTTC.

This chain links TRBV3-1 (or the pseudogene TRBV3-2) with TRBJ1-2; TRBD1 is a possible D gene (6 bases). Trimming shortened V by 2 bases and J by 4 bases, and 11 bases separated the two germline ends. Germline V gene lookup returns CDR1 LGHDT and CDR2 YNNKEL (reference sequence). The CDR3 has 14 amino acids. The CDR3 nucleotides are TGTGCCAGCAGCCAAAACAGGGTAGGCTATGGCTACACCTTC. The encoded protein is CASSQNRVGYGYTF.

The J gene is TRBJ2-7, the V gene TRBV24-1, with D tentatively TRBD2 (6 bases). CDR1 and CDR2 (germline): KGHDR, SFDVKD. Trimming pared 10 bases from V and 3 bases from J, leaving 12 bases between. The CDR3 runs to 12 residues. The CDR3 DNA reads TGTGCCACTTCCGGGGGAAGCTACGAGCAGTACTTC. Encoded protein: CATSGGSYEQYF.

This rearrangement joins TRBV6-5 to TRBJ2-7, with a tentative D call TRBD1 (7 bases). The germline gives CDR1 MNHEY, CDR2 SVGAGI. The CDR3 consists of 16 residues. V shed 2 bases and J shed 4 bases, with 18 bases lying between them. The CDR3 nucleotides read TGTGCCAGCAGTTACCGAGACAGGGCGGGAAGTTACGAGCAGTACTTC. Translation: CASSYRDRAGSYEQYF.

This rearrangement joins TRBV18 to TRBJ2-3; 13 bases map to TRBD2. This CDR3 has 15 residues. Trimming cost V 8 bases and J 6 bases; bases outside gene matches: 8. CDR1 is KGHSH and CDR2 is LQKENI in the germline V gene. The CDR3 loop is CASTQLAGGPDTQYF. The CDR3 DNA sequence: TGTGCCAGCACCCAACTAGCGGGAGGGCCGGATACGCAGTATTTT.

V gene TRBV19 combines with J gene TRBJ1-3, with D possibly being TRBD1 (5 bases). The germline V gene has CDR1 LNHDA and CDR2 SQIVND (reference sequence). The CDR3 has 16 amino acids. Trimming left V 7 bases short and J 1 base short, with 17 bases between. The CDR3 region has the DNA TGTGCCAGTATCCCCGGGGGACCCTTGTCTGGAAACACCATATATTTT. Protein: CASIPGGPLSGNTIYF.

In its sample, this clone was seen once. Here the CDR3 reads CASSSQGAVDEQFF. The CDR3 DNA sequence: TGTGCCAGCAGCTCACAGGGGGCCGTCGATGAGCAGTTCTTC. The chain is built from TRBV7-2 and TRBJ2-1; 9 positions agree with TRBD1. The CDR3 runs to 14 residues. J lost 8 bases, V lost 4 bases, and 6 bases had no gene match. Germline V CDR1 and CDR2: SGHTA, FQGNSA.

This chain joins TRBV7-2 and TRBJ1-2, with D unclear. Trimming took off 1 base at V and 6 bases at J, with 9 bases between the two ends. Germline loops: CDR1 SGHTA, CDR2 FQGNSA. The CDR3 has 13 residues. CDR3 DNA: TGTGCCAGCAGCTTAGGCCAGGTCCATGGCTACACCTTC. The encoded protein is CASSLGQVHGYTF.

The rearrangement joins TRBV11-1 to TRBJ2-1; 8 bases are a match to TRBD1. Trimming cost V 5 bases and J 7 bases; bases outside gene matches: 10. CDR3 size: 15 residues. Germline CDR1 SGHAT, CDR2 FQDESV (reference sequence). The CDR3 DNA reads TGTGCCAGCAGCCGACCCCGGACAGGGTCGAATGAGCAGTTCTTC. Amino acids: CASSRPRTGSNEQFF. The full variable domain, rest sourced from reference TRBV11-1 and TRBJ2-1, is EAEVAQSPRYKITEKSQAVAFWCDPISGHATLYWYRQILGQGPELLVQFQDESVVDDSQLPKDRFSAERLKGVDSTLKIQPAELGDSAMYLCASSRPRTGSNEQFFGPGTRLTVL.

This chain uses TRBV28 with TRBJ2-7; TRBD2 matches 13 bases. The CDR3 runs to 13 residues. CDR1 MDHEN and CDR2 SYDVKM come from the germline V gene. J gave up 6 bases and V 10 bases, and 6 bases lay outside the gene matches. The CDR3 sequence: CATQTSGRSEQYF. The CDR3 coding sequence is TGTGCCACCCAGACTAGCGGGAGGAGCGAGCAGTACTTC.

This clone was seen a few times. The rearrangement links TRBV5-1 to TRBJ1-1; 11 positions match TRBD1. Germline values: CDR1 SGHRS, CDR2 YFSETQ. V lost 0 bases and J lost 5; bases outside the gene matches: 9. CDR3 length: 17 residues. This CDR3 is CASSLGTGGAGRTEAFF. In DNA, the CDR3 is TGCGCCAGCAGCTTGGGGACAGGGGGCGCAGGAAGGACTGAAGCTTTCTTT.

The chain couples TRBV7-9 to TRBJ1-4; D gene uncertain. Germline V gene data show CDR1 as SEHNR and CDR2 as FQNEAQ (reference sequence). The CDR3 totals 13 residues. Trimming pared 5 bases from V and 10 bases from J, leaving 14 bases between. CDR3 sequence: CASSPPAGRKLFF. The CDR3 nucleotides are TGTGCCAGCAGCCCCCCGGCTGGGAGAAAACTGTTTTTT.

This rearrangement joins TRBV6-2 or TRBV6-3 to TRBJ2-3, with D unresolved. Per the germline V gene, CDR1 is MNHEY and CDR2 is SVGEGT. This CDR3 spans 13 amino acids. V lost 3 bases, J lost 9 bases, and 13 bases lay in between. The CDR3 nucleotides are TGTGCCAGCAGTTATAAAGCACCCCCGACGCAGTATTTT. This encodes CASSYKAPPTQYF.

The chain combines TRBV9 with TRBJ2-3; possible D gene TRBD1, 6 bases. V lost 3 bases, J lost 0 bases, and 14 bases lay in between. The CDR3 sequence is 16 residues long. The germline gives CDR1 SGDLS, CDR2 YYNGEE. This CDR3 is CASSATGTYSTDTQYF. CDR3 DNA: TGTGCCAGCAGCGCCACCGGGACATATAGCACAGATACGCAGTATTTT.

This chain links TRBV7-2 with TRBJ2-3, with D tentatively TRBD2 (5 bases). This CDR3 spans 17 amino acids. V lost 1 base, J lost 5 bases, and 19 bases lay in between. CDR1 and CDR2 from the germline V gene are SGHTA and FQGNSA. The CDR3 sequence: CASSLDSTPGLGDTQYF. The DNA of the CDR3 is TGTGCCAGCAGCTTAGATTCCACCCCGGGATTAGGAGATACGCAGTATTTT.

The gene calls are TRBV18 and TRBJ2-7; 8 bases agree with TRBD1. Trimming removed 1 base from V and 5 bases from J; junction bases left unmatched: 10. The CDR3 runs 16 residues. Germline CDR1 and CDR2: KGHSH and LQKENI. The CDR3 region is CASSPQAGGNTDEQYF. DNA of the CDR3: TGTGCCAGCTCACCACAGGCAGGGGGCAATACCGACGAGCAGTACTTC. The whole variable domain, filled in from reference TRBV18 and TRBJ2-7, reads NAGVMQNPRHLVRRRGQEARLRCSPMKGHSHVYWYRQLPEEGLKFMVYLQKENIIDESGMPKERFSAEFPKEGPSILRIQQVVRGDSAAYFCASSPQAGGNTDEQYFGPGTRLTVT.

This clone showed up just a few times. The V gene is TRBV19, the J gene TRBJ2-7, with TRBD1 matching 8 bases. Trimming took 6 bases from V and 5 from J; bases not matched to a gene: 9. CDR1 LNHDA and CDR2 SQIVND come from the germline V gene (reference sequence). The CDR3 consists of 14 residues. The CDR3 here is CASRDRTGSHEQYF. For the CDR3, the DNA is TGTGCCAGTAGGGATCGGACAGGGTCCCACGAGCAGTACTTC.

The chain couples TRBV11-2 to TRBJ2-3, with TRBD1 matching over 12 bases. Trimming took 5 bases from V and 6 from J; bases not matched to a gene: 15. CDR1 is SGHAT, CDR2 FQNNGV, per germline. The CDR3 is 18 residues long. In DNA, the CDR3 is TGTGCCAGCAGCCCGATCCGCTCGGGACAGGGGGCCTCCGATACGCAGTATTTT. Translating gives CASSPIRSGQGASDTQYF.

This chain connects TRBV11-2 to TRBJ2-7, with 7 bases aligning to TRBD2. From germline, CDR1 is SGHAT and CDR2 FQNNGV. This CDR3 comprises 15 residues. Germline trimming cut 1 base from V and 4 bases from J; bases unmatched to any gene: 7. The CDR3 DNA is TGTGCCAGCAGCTTAGGCGGGAGTACCCGTTACGAGCAGTACTTC. This translates into CASSLGGSTRYEQYF.

The chain joins TRBV7-8 to TRBJ1-2; TRBD1 agrees at 8 bases. Trimming at V came to 5 bases and at J to 4 bases, leaving 6 bases not matched to a gene. Per the germline V gene, CDR1 is SGHVS and CDR2 is FQNEAQ. The CDR3 has 14 residues. CDR3 nucleotide sequence: TGTGCCAGCAGCCTCACAGGACAGGGCTATGGCTACACCTTC. Translation: CASSLTGQGYGYTF.

The CDR3, as DNA: TGTGCCAGCAGCTTAGTGCGCGGGGTTGATGAGCAGTTCTTC. Protein product: CASSLVRGVDEQFF. V gene TRBV7-2 combines with J gene TRBJ2-1; weak D call: TRBD2 (6 bases). The CDR3 extends over 14 amino acids. Between the trimmed V and J ends, which lost 1 base and 8 bases, there was a span of 12 bases. CDR1 and CDR2 from the germline V gene are SGHTA and FQGNSA.

The genes are TRBV28 and TRBJ1-5, with TRBD1 identical over 8 bases. Germline CDR1 and CDR2: MDHEN and SYDVKM. J lost 6 bases, V lost 6 bases, and 7 bases had no gene match. The CDR3 contains 14 residues. CDR3 loop: CASRTPTGGQPQHF. The CDR3 DNA sequence: TGTGCCAGCAGAACACCCACAGGGGGTCAGCCCCAGCATTTT.

Many counts were recorded for this clone. The J gene is TRBJ1-2, the V gene TRBV7-6, with D tentatively TRBD1 (5 bases). The CDR3 has 15 residues. The ends were cut back, 1 base at V and 6 bases at J, with 15 bases in the middle. Looked up from germline, CDR1 is SGHVS and CDR2 is FNYEAQ. The CDR3 protein is CASSLGPGTDNGYTF. In DNA, the CDR3 is TGTGCCAGCAGCTTAGGCCCCGGGACTGATAATGGCTACACCTTC.

The chain couples TRBV7-8 to TRBJ2-3, with D possibly TRBD1 on 5 matching bases. Germline V lookup: CDR1 SGHVS, CDR2 FQNEAQ. V was cut by 0 bases and J by 6 bases, with 10 bases left in between. This CDR3 has 14 amino acids. The CDR3 nucleotides read TGTGCCAGCAGCTTAGCGGGGCCCCAGGATACGCAGTATTTT. Its translation is CASSLAGPQDTQYF.

V usage is TRBV29-1 and J usage is TRBJ1-5; possibly TRBD1 for D (5 bases). V was trimmed by 4 bases and J by 4 bases, leaving 14 bases between them. This CDR3 comprises 14 residues. CDR1 is SQVTM, CDR2 ANQGSEA, per germline. This chain's CDR3 is CSVGGQGGNQPQHF. The CDR3 coding sequence is TGCAGCGTTGGAGGCCAGGGAGGGAATCAGCCCCAGCATTTT.

The gene calls are TRBV4-3 and TRBJ2-2; 10 nucleotides agree with TRBD2. After removal of 0 bases from V and 5 bases from J, the junction contained 3 bases not matched to a gene. The germline gives CDR1 LGHNA, CDR2 YSLEER. This CDR3 is built from 16 residues. CDR3 amino acids: CASSQEAGGRTGELFF. CDR3 sequence (DNA): TGCGCCAGCAGCCAAGAAGCGGGAGGGCGAACCGGGGAGCTGTTTTTT.

This chain uses TRBV19 with TRBJ2-2; D is possibly TRBD1 (5 bases). The germline V gene encodes CDR1 LNHDA and CDR2 SQIVND (reference sequence). The CDR3 is 16 amino acids. Trimming cost V 3 bases and J 6 bases, with 17 bases left between them. This CDR3 reads CASSIRQGGLAGELFF. As DNA, the CDR3 is TGTGCCAGTAGTATCCGGCAGGGTGGGTTAGCCGGGGAGCTGTTTTTT.

The chain has TRBV28 and TRBJ2-1; 9 bases line up with TRBD1. The germline V gene encodes CDR1 MDHEN and CDR2 SYDVKM. J was trimmed by 5 bases and V by 3 bases; bases with no gene match: 8. This CDR3 spans 16 amino acids. CDR3 sequence: CASSLGDRVLNNEQFF. The DNA for the CDR3 is TGTGCCAGCAGTTTGGGGGACAGGGTACTAAACAATGAGCAGTTCTTC.